This T cell receptor (beta chain) was observed in a study of blood T cell repertoires in COVID-19. Per the original methods: Estimated nucleated cell counts came from reference gene primer amplification. Sequencing was performed with immunoSEQ multiplex PCR; in TCRdb, only in-frame clones are kept and a portion is missing. V and J calls plus clone size are reproduced from that table; the DNA served to infer D and trimming. The profile covers 300,000 to 350,000 clones, with around 87% appearing a single time and roughly 6% taken by the ten largest. Germline V gene lookup returns CDR1 SEHNR and CDR2 FQNEAQ (reference sequence). After removal of 7 bases from V and 5 bases from J, the junction contained 11 bases not matched to a gene. CDR3 size: 15 residues. One Seattle source followed patients from active infection through their disease course. This clone has a single count.

This chain connects TRBV7-9 to TRBJ2-3; 8 nucleotides line up with TRBD1. The receptor's source is a woman aged 45 to 65 with COVID-19, enrolled during active disease. Material for sequencing was peripheral blood. The CDR3 loop reads CASNLLGQGIDTQYF. The CDR3 DNA reads as TGTGCCAGCAACCTTCTTGGACAGGGAATAGATACGCAGTATTTT.